Following are 20 T cell receptor beta chains from one sample sequenced in a study of T cells in Graves' hyperthyroidism and ophthalmopathy. Template material for amplifying TCR beta CDR3 regions consisted of RNA transcripts. The HTBI set primed first-round TCR CDR3 RT-PCR. A single record per CDR3 protein comes from TCRdb applying MiXCR to the multiplex PCR reads. The sample lists more than 150,000 distinct CDR3 sequences, approximately 15% occurring once. The source material was blood. These receptors all come from a woman aged 45-65 years with Graves' hyperthyroidism.

This clonotype was found a few times. Written as DNA, the CDR3 is TGTGCCAGCAGCCGACGGCAGGGGAACAATCAGCCCCAGCATTTT. Its translation is CASSRRQGNNQPQHF. The rearrangement joins TRBV7-2 to TRBJ1-5, with D possibly being TRBD1 (6 bases). V lost 5 bases and J lost 3, with 14 bases in between. This CDR3 is 15 amino acids long. Looked up from germline, CDR1 is SGHTA and CDR2 is FQGNSA.

The rearrangement uses TRBV12-3 or TRBV12-4 and TRBJ2-1; 12 bases line up with TRBD2. This CDR3 contains 18 residues. With 6 bases clipped from V and 4 bases from J, the junction kept 13 bases outside the gene matches. Here the CDR3 reads CASSPGLAGLGAYNEQFF. The CDR3 bases are TGTGCCAGCAGCCCCGGACTAGCGGGATTAGGTGCTTACAATGAGCAGTTCTTC.

There are many counts of this clonotype. V is TRBV20-1 and J is TRBJ2-7; TRBD2 matches 10 bases. This CDR3 has 15 residues. The germline gives CDR1 DFQATT, CDR2 SNEGSKA (reference sequence). The ends lost 1 base at V and 2 bases at J; junction bases unmatched: 5. The CDR3 sequence is CSARAGTSVTYEQYF. The CDR3 region has the DNA TGCAGTGCTAGAGCCGGGACTAGCGTAACCTACGAGCAGTACTTC.

The sample holds many counts of this clonotype. Written as DNA, the CDR3 is TGTGCCAGCAGCTTACAAAGGGGTACTAATGAAAAACTGTTTTTT. Translated, it gives CASSLQRGTNEKLFF. The rearrangement uses TRBV7-2 and TRBJ1-4; D may be TRBD1 (5 bases). The CDR3 spans 15 residues. The V gene lost 2 bases and the J gene lost 2 bases, with 9 bases spanning the gap. Germline V gene data show CDR1 as SGHTA and CDR2 as FQGNSA.

This clonotype appeared a few times. A much larger clone differs from this one at a single base, so this may be a read error. The genes are TRBV28 and TRBJ2-3, with TRBD1 as a possible D gene (5 bases). Per germline, CDR1 MDHEN and CDR2 SYDVKM. This CDR3 is built from 14 residues. The CDR3 DNA follows: TGTGCCAGCAGTTTATCTGCAAGCACAGGTACGCAGTATTTT. As protein: CASSLSASTGTQYF.

In its sample, this clonotype was seen many times. The chain carries TRBV6-6 and TRBJ1-1; D is unresolved. Trimming cost V 0 bases and J 11 bases, with 13 bases left between them. The CDR3 runs to 13 residues. Germline assignment: CDR1 MNHNY and CDR2 SVGAGI (reference sequence). The CDR3 sequence is CASSYSSGVGAFF. The DNA of the CDR3 is TGTGCCAGCAGTTACTCGAGTGGGGTTGGCGCTTTCTTT.

This clonotype was seen more than once but under ten times. The CDR3: CASSHQAAGSGNTGELFF. CDR3 bases: TGCGCCAGCAGCCACCAGGCGGCGGGATCGGGGAACACCGGGGAGCTGTTTTTT. This rearrangement joins TRBV4-1 to TRBJ2-2, with D maybe TRBD2 (6 bases). The length of the CDR3 is 18 residues. CDR1 MGHRA and CDR2 YSYEKL come from the germline V gene. The V and J ends lost 3 bases and 1 base respectively, with 18 bases between them.

This clonotype has a handful of counts. J is TRBJ2-2 and V is TRBV6-1; the D is unclear. The CDR3 runs 15 residues. Trimming left V 7 bases short and J 4 bases short, with 16 bases between. CDR1 is MNHNS and CDR2 is SASEGT in the germline V gene. In DNA, the CDR3 is TGTGCCAGCACCCCAGGCTCTGCTGGCACCGGGGAGCTGTTTTTT. Translated, it gives CASTPGSAGTGELFF.

This clonotype was counted at least ten times. The chain is built from TRBV6-1 and TRBJ1-5; the D gene is possibly TRBD1 (6 bases). The CDR3 is 15 amino acids. CDR1 and CDR2 from the germline V gene are MNHNS and SASEGT. V lost 6 bases and J lost 4, with 16 bases in between. In nucleotides, the CDR3 is TGTGCCAGCAGCAATAACAAAGGGGGTAATCAGCCCCAGCATTTT. This codes for CASSNNKGGNQPQHF.

This clonotype was seen ten or more times. CDR3 in amino acids: CSAKLAGDYNEQFF. CDR3 in DNA: TGCAGTGCAAAACTAGCGGGGGATTACAATGAGCAGTTCTTC. The chain combines TRBV20-1 with TRBJ2-1; 11 bases agree with TRBD2. The germline V gene encodes CDR1 DFQATT and CDR2 SNEGSKA (reference sequence). CDR3 length: 14 residues. Unmatched junction bases numbered 5, after V lost 6 bases and J lost 4 bases.

The sample holds a few counts of this clonotype. The V gene is TRBV6-1, the J gene TRBJ2-7; D might be TRBD2 (6 bases). Germline V gives CDR1 MNHNS, CDR2 SASEGT. Deletions cut 7 bases from V and 5 bases from J, with 18 bases between. The CDR3 has 14 amino acids. CDR3 in DNA: TGTGCCAGCACCCCCCCAGGAGGGCCCCACGAGCAGTACTTC. Residues: CASTPPGGPHEQYF.

The chain uses TRBV10-1 and TRBJ2-4; no firm D call. Deletions cut 4 bases from V and 0 bases from J, with 13 bases between. The CDR3 length is 16 residues. Germline V gene lookup returns CDR1 WNHNN and CDR2 SYGVQD (reference sequence). In nucleotides, the CDR3 is TGCGCCAGCAGTGGAATTTGGGGTTTAGCCAAAAACATTCAGTACTTC. Protein: CASSGIWGLAKNIQYF.

Many counts were recorded for this clonotype. The chain is built from TRBV6-1 and TRBJ1-2; 8 bases are a match to TRBD1. The junction had 7 bases not matched to a gene; V was cut back by 6 bases and J by 4 bases. The CDR3 sequence is 14 residues long. The germline CDR1 and CDR2 sequences are MNHNS and SASEGT. CDR3 region: CASRKTGVSYGYTF. The CDR3 coding sequence is TGTGCCAGCAGAAAGACAGGGGTCAGCTATGGCTACACCTTC.

This clonotype was counted at least ten times. This is likely a read error, given that the CDR3 carries no conserved phenylalanine or tryptophan at its end. The rearrangement joins TRBV11-2 to TRBJ2-7, with TRBD2 as a possible D gene (6 bases). V was trimmed by 7 bases and J by 0 bases, leaving 16 bases between them. Germline CDR1 SGHAT, CDR2 FQNNGV. The CDR3 runs 15 residues. The CDR3: CASTPTGTPSYEQYL. CDR3 DNA: TGTGCCAGCACCCCGACCGGGACTCCCTCCTACGAGCAGTACCTC.

This clonotype was counted at least ten times. The rearrangement links TRBV29-1 to TRBJ1-2; a possible D gene is TRBD1 (6 bases). V was trimmed by 7 bases and J by 6 bases, leaving 18 bases between them. The CDR3 runs to 13 residues. CDR1 and CDR2 (germline): SQVTM, ANQGSEA. CDR3 sequence reads: CSASTDSTDGYTF. The CDR3 DNA reads TGCAGCGCTTCCACGGACAGTACAGATGGCTACACCTTC.

This clonotype was recorded a few times. The rearrangement links TRBV10-3 to TRBJ1-1; TRBD1 might be the D (5 bases). The CDR3 spans 14 residues. Trimming removed 2 bases from V and 6 bases from J, with 13 bases in between. Germline V gene data show CDR1 as ENHRY and CDR2 as SYGVKD. DNA of the CDR3: TGTGCCATCAGTGAGGGGGGAACAACACCTGAAGCTTTCTTT. Translating gives CAISEGGTTPEAFF.

This clonotype was detected many times. The genes are TRBV6-2 or TRBV6-3 and TRBJ1-1, with a weak D call TRBD1 (5 bases). The CDR3 extends over 15 amino acids. CDR1 MNHEY and CDR2 SVGEGT come from the germline V gene. Trimming cost V 5 bases and J 4 bases, with 17 bases left between them. The CDR3 DNA reads TGTGCCAGCAGTCCGTTTGGCCGGGGGGGCACTGAAGCTTTCTTT. Translation: CASSPFGRGGTEAFF.

This clonotype was seen at least ten times. The rearrangement uses TRBV5-5 and TRBJ2-7; D unclear. The CDR3 totals 15 residues. V lost 2 bases, J lost 0 bases, and 12 bases lay in between. The germline V gene has CDR1 SGHKS and CDR2 YYEKEE (reference sequence). The CDR3 region is CASSFEGSSSYEQYF. Here the CDR3 DNA reads TGTGCCAGCAGCTTCGAAGGGTCGAGCTCCTACGAGCAGTACTTC.

The rearrangement links TRBV9 to TRBJ1-2; D gene unclear. Trimming stripped 0 bases from V and 4 bases from J, with 7 bases between. This CDR3 is built from 13 residues. Looked up from germline, CDR1 is SGDLS and CDR2 is YYNGEE. CDR3 protein: CASSVGSSYGYTF. In DNA form, the CDR3 reads TGTGCCAGCAGCGTAGGAAGTAGCTATGGCTACACCTTC.

At least ten counts were recorded for this clonotype. CDR3 sequence: CASSSDRILNTGELFF. The CDR3 DNA reads as TGTGCCAGCAGTTCGGACAGGATCTTGAACACCGGGGAGCTGTTTTTT. The gene calls are TRBV6-2 or TRBV6-3 and TRBJ2-2; TRBD1 matches 7 bases. V gave up 4 bases and J gave up 1 base; unmatched junction bases: 6. CDR1 MNHEY and CDR2 SVGEGT come from the germline V gene. CDR3 length equals 16 residues.